This T cell receptor (beta chain) was retrieved from a study of blood T cell repertoires in COVID-19. Study-wide background: Sample material is recorded as cDNA or gDNA derived from T cells, B-cell-depleted T cells, or PBMCs.

Here immunoSEQ multiplex PCR was the method, and the copy in TCRdb shows in-frame clones only, minus some. The sample includes some 150,000 clones, around 88% of them seen just once. Sequencing was performed on PBMCs or T cells enriched from blood (not recorded which). This TCR came from a woman aged 45 to 65 in a cohort exposed to, infected with or recovered from COVID-19 (not recorded which).

The CDR3 sequence: CASSSIPDNEQFF. The DNA of the CDR3 is TGTGCCAGCAGTAGTATCCCCGACAATGAGCAGTTCTTC. This chain joins TRBV7-3 and TRBJ2-1, with unresolved D. This CDR3 is 13 amino acids long. V was clipped by 6 bases and J by 5 bases, with 11 bases between them. The germline CDR1 and CDR2 sequences are SGHTA and FQGTGA.